Listed below are T cell receptor beta chains from one sample, sequenced in a study of regulatory T cells in long-lasting Graves disease. TCRdb re-called the multiplex PCR reads with MiXCR, one entry per CDR3 protein. The table includes some 240,000 distinct CDR3 sequences, approximately 18% detected once. This sample also belongs to another study, concerning T cells in Graves' hyperthyroidism and ophthalmopathy.

The material was peripheral blood mononuclear cells (PBMCs), obtained at new diagnosis, from a patient treated with antithyroid drugs. The receptor source for this set is a woman aged 30 to 39 with Graves disease. Each CDR3 is given with its conserved first and last residue. A D gene is named only where the DNA matches it firmly. Clone size is given for some rows only: seen once, a few or many times, or a class if the clone is expanded.

CDR3 DNA: TGTGCCAGCAGTCAGCCGGGACAGGGATCTAACTATGGCTACACCTTC
CDR3 protein: CASSQPGQGSNYGYTF
V gene: TRBV6-2/TRBV6-3
J gene: TRBJ1-2
clone size: many
D gene: TRBD1

CDR3 DNA: TGTGCCAGCAGCTTACGGACAGGGCCCGCAGATACGCAGTATTTT
CDR3 protein: CASSLRTGPADTQYF
V gene: TRBV13
J gene: TRBJ2-3
clone size: many
D gene: TRBD1

CDR3 DNA: TGTGCCAGCAGCGTAGAACCAGGGTTGCAGTTCTTC
CDR3 protein: CASSVEPGLQFF
V gene: TRBV9
J gene: TRBJ2-1
clone size: few
D gene: .

CDR3 DNA: TGTGCCAGCAGAGAAACAGGGACTGGAAACACCATATATTTT
CDR3 protein: CASRETGTGNTIYF
V gene: TRBV2
J gene: TRBJ1-3
clone size: .
D gene: .

CDR3 DNA: TGTGCCTGGAGTTATTCTGAAGGCGAGCAGTACTTC
CDR3 protein: CAWSYSEGEQYF
V gene: TRBV30
J gene: TRBJ2-7
clone size: .
D gene: .

CDR3 DNA: TGTGCTAGTGGCTCCCAACAGGGGGCGAGAGGGGATGAGCAGTTCTTC
CDR3 protein: CASGSQQGARGDEQFF
V gene: TRBV12-5
J gene: TRBJ2-1
clone size: many
D gene: TRBD1

CDR3 DNA: TGTGCCAGTCAATTATGGGGCTATGGCTACACCTTC
CDR3 protein: CASQLWGYGYTF
V gene: TRBV19
J gene: TRBJ1-2
clone size: many
D gene: .

CDR3 DNA: TGTGCCAGCAGTAGGGGGGGTAATCCCTACGAGCAGTACTTC
CDR3 protein: CASSRGGNPYEQYF
V gene: TRBV11-2
J gene: TRBJ2-7
clone size: many
D gene: .

CDR3 DNA: TGTGCCAGCAGCTTACGGCGGGGGAGGGGGACTGAAGCTTTCTTT
CDR3 protein: CASSLRRGRGTEAFF
V gene: TRBV7-9
J gene: TRBJ1-1
clone size: many
D gene: .

CDR3 DNA: TGTGCCAGCAGCCCAACTGGGGGCTTGAGGGCCGGGGAGCTGTTCTTT
CDR3 protein: CASSPTGGLRAGELFF
V gene: TRBV7-9
J gene: TRBJ2-2
clone size: .
D gene: .

CDR3 DNA: TGTGCCAGCAGCTTCGGCGGGACAGGGATGGCCAAAAACATTCAGTACTTC
CDR3 protein: CASSFGGTGMAKNIQYF
V gene: TRBV7-9
J gene: TRBJ2-4
clone size: many
D gene: TRBD1

CDR3 DNA: TGCAGTGCTAGCCCTGACAGGGACTACGAGCAGTACTTC
CDR3 protein: CSASPDRDYEQYF
V gene: TRBV20-1
J gene: TRBJ2-7
clone size: many
D gene: TRBD1

CDR3 DNA: TGTGCCAGCAGTGAAGCGCGGGTCACTGAAGCTTTCTTT
CDR3 protein: CASSEARVTEAFF
V gene: TRBV6-1
J gene: TRBJ1-1
clone size: many
D gene: .

CDR3 DNA: TGTGCCAGCAGCCGAACCGGGGAGCTGTTTTTT
CDR3 protein: CASSRTGELFF
V gene: TRBV3-1
J gene: TRBJ2-2
clone size: many
D gene: .

CDR3 DNA: TGTGCCAGCAGCACCACTAGCGGGGGGGGTTACAATGAGCAGTTCTTC
CDR3 protein: CASSTTSGGGYNEQFF
V gene: TRBV11-3
J gene: TRBJ2-1
clone size: many
D gene: TRBD2

CDR3 DNA: TGTGCCATCAGTGACCTCGCAGAGACCCAGTACTTC
CDR3 protein: CAISDLAETQYF
V gene: TRBV10-3
J gene: TRBJ2-5
clone size: many
D gene: .

CDR3 DNA: TGTGCCAGCATCGCTAGCGGGGGCTACAATGAGCAGTTCTTC
CDR3 protein: CASIASGGYNEQFF
V gene: TRBV6-1
J gene: TRBJ2-1
clone size: .
D gene: TRBD2

CDR3 DNA: TGTGCCAGCAGGGCGGGCTCTGGGGCCAACGTCCTGACTTTC
CDR3 protein: CASRAGSGANVLTF
V gene: TRBV12-3/TRBV12-4
J gene: TRBJ2-6
clone size: many
D gene: .

CDR3 DNA: TGTGCCAGCAAGCAACGGGACAGGAACACCGGGGAGCTGTTTTTT
CDR3 protein: CASKQRDRNTGELFF
V gene: TRBV2
J gene: TRBJ2-2
clone size: .
D gene: TRBD1

CDR3 DNA: TGTGCCAGCAGCTTAACGAGGGGGGGACCCCAAGAGACCCAGTACTTC
CDR3 protein: CASSLTRGGPQETQYF
V gene: TRBV7-3
J gene: TRBJ2-5
clone size: many
D gene: .

CDR3 DNA: TGTGCCAGCAGTTATATAGCGGGAGAGGAGCAGTTCTTC
CDR3 protein: CASSYIAGEEQFF
V gene: TRBV6-5
J gene: TRBJ2-1
clone size: .
D gene: TRBD2

CDR3 DNA: TGTGCCACCAGCAGGGTCGGGGTCACTGAAGCTTTCTTT
CDR3 protein: CATSRVGVTEAFF
V gene: TRBV15
J gene: TRBJ1-1
clone size: .
D gene: .

CDR3 DNA: TGTGCCACCAGTCCCGGACAGGGTTTTAATCAGCCCCAGCATTTT
CDR3 protein: CATSPGQGFNQPQHF
V gene: TRBV24-1
J gene: TRBJ1-5
clone size: .
D gene: TRBD1

CDR3 DNA: TGCAGTGCTAGAGGGACTAGCGGGTACGAGCAGTACTTC
CDR3 protein: CSARGTSGYEQYF
V gene: TRBV20-1
J gene: TRBJ2-7
clone size: few
D gene: TRBD2

CDR3 DNA: TGTGCCAGCAGTTTCTTCCAGGGAAGCACCGGGGAGCTGTTTTTT
CDR3 protein: CASSFFQGSTGELFF
V gene: TRBV12-3/TRBV12-4
J gene: TRBJ2-2
clone size: many
D gene: .

CDR3 DNA: TGTGCCAGCAGTTTCAACCTCGCGCACGTGAACACTGAAGCTTTCTTT
CDR3 protein: CASSFNLAHVNTEAFF
V gene: TRBV27
J gene: TRBJ1-1
clone size: many
D gene: .

CDR3 DNA: TGTGCCAGCAGTCCGGGCGGGGCTGGCAATCAGCCCCAGCATTTT
CDR3 protein: CASSPGGAGNQPQHF
V gene: TRBV28
J gene: TRBJ1-5
clone size: many
D gene: .

CDR3 DNA: TGCGCCAGCAGAAACCGGGACACCTCAACCCCCAATCAGCCCCAGCATTTT
CDR3 protein: CASRNRDTSTPNQPQHF
V gene: TRBV5-1
J gene: TRBJ1-5
clone size: .
D gene: .

CDR3 DNA: TGTGCCAGCAGCTTAGTAGCGGGAGAGCTCAATGAGCAGTTCTTC
CDR3 protein: CASSLVAGELNEQFF
V gene: TRBV11-2
J gene: TRBJ2-1
clone size: .
D gene: TRBD2

CDR3 DNA: TGCGCCAGCAGCTTGGCCGGGGACGGCTCCTACGAGCAGTACTTC
CDR3 protein: CASSLAGDGSYEQYF
V gene: TRBV7-9
J gene: TRBJ2-7
clone size: many
D gene: .

CDR3 DNA: TGTGCCAGCAGTTTATCGGGTAGCGGGGTATACAATGAGCAGTTCTTC
CDR3 protein: CASSLSGSGVYNEQFF
V gene: TRBV28
J gene: TRBJ2-1
clone size: .
D gene: TRBD2

CDR3 DNA: TGCAGTGCTGTTGGGACGGGACTAGCGGGAGGGGACTCCTACAATGAGCAGTTCTTC
CDR3 protein: CSAVGTGLAGGDSYNEQFF
V gene: TRBV20-1
J gene: TRBJ2-1
clone size: many
D gene: TRBD2

CDR3 DNA: TGTGCTAGTGGTTTTTTGGTAGCGGACGTCCAAGAGACCCAGTACTTC
CDR3 protein: CASGFLVADVQETQYF
V gene: TRBV12-5
J gene: TRBJ2-5
clone size: .
D gene: .

CDR3 DNA: TGTGCCAGCAGCCTTAGACAGGGTGGTTCACCCCTCCACTTT
CDR3 protein: CASSLRQGGSPLHF
V gene: TRBV9
J gene: TRBJ1-6
clone size: many
D gene: TRBD1

CDR3 DNA: TGTGCCAGCAGTTTATCGTGGGGGTACTCAGATACGCAGTATTTT
CDR3 protein: CASSLSWGYSDTQYF
V gene: TRBV27
J gene: TRBJ2-3
clone size: many
D gene: .

CDR3 DNA: TGTGCCAGCAGCTTAAGGTCAGGGGGAAGCACAGATACGCAGTATTTT
CDR3 protein: CASSLRSGGSTDTQYF
V gene: TRBV12-3/TRBV12-4
J gene: TRBJ2-3
clone size: many
D gene: TRBD1

CDR3 DNA: TGTGCCAGCAGTTACACGACAGGGGGCGAGCATCAGCCCCAGCATTTT
CDR3 protein: CASSYTTGGEHQPQHF
V gene: TRBV6-2/TRBV6-3
J gene: TRBJ1-5
clone size: many
D gene: TRBD1

CDR3 DNA: TGTGCCAGCAGGGACCTCGGAAACACCATATATTTT
CDR3 protein: CASRDLGNTIYF
V gene: TRBV6-1
J gene: TRBJ1-3
clone size: many
D gene: .

CDR3 DNA: TGCAGTGCTGGGCAGGCGGCAAAAAACTATGGCTACACCTTC
CDR3 protein: CSAGQAAKNYGYTF
V gene: TRBV20-1
J gene: TRBJ1-2
clone size: many
D gene: .

CDR3 DNA: TGTGCCAGCAGTGCATCCAGGGGATACGAGCAGTACTTC
CDR3 protein: CASSASRGYEQYF
V gene: TRBV6-1
J gene: TRBJ2-7
clone size: many
D gene: .

CDR3 DNA: TGTGCCAGCAGTTTGAGACAGGGAAGGGTAGGGGAAAAACTGTTTTTT
CDR3 protein: CASSLRQGRVGEKLFF
V gene: TRBV6-5
J gene: TRBJ1-4
clone size: many
D gene: TRBD1

CDR3 DNA: TGTGCCAGCAGCTTTGACCCGACAGGGACCACTGAAGCTTTCTTT
CDR3 protein: CASSFDPTGTTEAFF
V gene: TRBV7-9
J gene: TRBJ1-1
clone size: .
D gene: TRBD1